This record looks at one T cell receptor (beta chain) sequence and its context. The target antigen is unknown. These data come from a study of Graves' ophthalmopathy and Graves' hyperthyroidism. The study, taken as a whole, reports: Using 13 signatures, a model distinguished ophthalmopathy from stable hyperthyroidism, reaching around 90% sensitivity and 81.08% specificity.

The TCR beta CDR3 regions underwent amplification from RNA transcripts. An opening RT-PCR round employed HTBI primers and preceded a second-round multiplex PCR. TCRdb independently ran MiXCR on the multiplex PCR reads; one entry per CDR3 protein. The table has roughly 170,000 distinct CDR3 sequences, around 39% seen once. Sequencing input: peripheral blood. The clonotype was recovered from a man aged 25 to 40 with Graves' ophthalmopathy.

CDR3 region: CAIRQGTRETQYF. The CDR3 DNA is TGTGCCATTCGACAGGGGACTCGAGAGACCCAGTACTTC. This sequence joins TRBV11-2 and TRBJ2-5; 8 positions agree with TRBD1. The CDR3 runs to 13 residues. CDR1 is SGHAT and CDR2 is FQNNGV in the germline V gene. V shed 10 bases, J shed 4 bases, and the junction held 8 bases outside the gene matches.